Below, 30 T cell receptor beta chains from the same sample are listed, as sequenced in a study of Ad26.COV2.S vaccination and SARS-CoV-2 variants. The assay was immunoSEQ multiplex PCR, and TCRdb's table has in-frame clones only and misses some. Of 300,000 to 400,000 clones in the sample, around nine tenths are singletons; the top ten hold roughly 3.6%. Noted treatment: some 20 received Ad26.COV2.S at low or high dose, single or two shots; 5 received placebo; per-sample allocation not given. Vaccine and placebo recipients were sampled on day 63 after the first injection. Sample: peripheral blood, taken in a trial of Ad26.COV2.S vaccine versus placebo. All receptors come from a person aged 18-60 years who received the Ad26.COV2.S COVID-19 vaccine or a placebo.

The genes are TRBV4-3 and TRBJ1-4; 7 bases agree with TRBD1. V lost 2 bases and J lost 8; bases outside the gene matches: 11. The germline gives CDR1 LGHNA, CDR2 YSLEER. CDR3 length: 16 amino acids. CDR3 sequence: CASSQWETGTDEKLFF. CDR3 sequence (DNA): TGCGCCAGCAGCCAATGGGAGACAGGGACAGACGAAAAACTGTTTTTT.

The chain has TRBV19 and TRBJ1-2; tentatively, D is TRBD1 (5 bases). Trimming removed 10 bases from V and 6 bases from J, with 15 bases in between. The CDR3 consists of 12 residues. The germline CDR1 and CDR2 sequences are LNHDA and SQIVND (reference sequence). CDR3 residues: CATVDNFNGYTF. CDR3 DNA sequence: TGTGCCACCGTGGACAATTTTAATGGCTACACCTTC.

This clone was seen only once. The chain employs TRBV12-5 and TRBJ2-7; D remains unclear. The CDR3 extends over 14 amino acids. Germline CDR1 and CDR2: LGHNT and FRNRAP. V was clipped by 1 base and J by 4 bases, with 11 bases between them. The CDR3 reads CASGLAMGPYEQYF. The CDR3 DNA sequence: TGTGCTAGTGGTTTGGCTATGGGCCCTTACGAGCAGTACTTC.

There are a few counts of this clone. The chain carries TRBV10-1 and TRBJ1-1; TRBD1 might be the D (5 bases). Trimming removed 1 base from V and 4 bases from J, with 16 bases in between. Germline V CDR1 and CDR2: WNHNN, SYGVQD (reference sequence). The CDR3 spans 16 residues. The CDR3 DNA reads TGCGCCAGCAGTGAGTGGGGGTCCTGGGGAGGCACTGAAGCTTTCTTT. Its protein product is CASSEWGSWGGTEAFF.

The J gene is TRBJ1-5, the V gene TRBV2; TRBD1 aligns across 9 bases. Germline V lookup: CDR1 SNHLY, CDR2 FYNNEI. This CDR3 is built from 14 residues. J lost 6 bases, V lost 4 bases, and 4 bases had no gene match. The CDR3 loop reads CASSADRGGQPQHF. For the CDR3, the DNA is TGTGCCAGCAGTGCGGACAGGGGTGGTCAGCCCCAGCATTTT.

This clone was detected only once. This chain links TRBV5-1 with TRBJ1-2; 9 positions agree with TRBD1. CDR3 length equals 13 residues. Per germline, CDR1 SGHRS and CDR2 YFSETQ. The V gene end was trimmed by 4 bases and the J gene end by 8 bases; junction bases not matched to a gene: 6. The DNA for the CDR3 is TGCGCCAGCAGCGGGGGACAGGGCGAAGGCTACACCTTC. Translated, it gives CASSGGQGEGYTF.

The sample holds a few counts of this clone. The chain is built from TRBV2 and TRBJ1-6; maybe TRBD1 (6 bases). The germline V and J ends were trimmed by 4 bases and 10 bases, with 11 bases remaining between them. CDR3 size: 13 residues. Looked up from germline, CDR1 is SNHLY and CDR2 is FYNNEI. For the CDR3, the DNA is TGTGCCAGCAGTGTACAGGGTGGGTCACCCCTCCACTTT. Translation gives CASSVQGGSPLHF.

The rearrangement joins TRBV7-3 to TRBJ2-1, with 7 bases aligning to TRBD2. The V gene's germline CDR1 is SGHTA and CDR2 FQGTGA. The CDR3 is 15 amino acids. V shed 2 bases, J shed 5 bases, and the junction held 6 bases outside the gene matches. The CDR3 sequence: CASSLGLGSNNEQFF. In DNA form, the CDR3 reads TGTGCCAGCAGCTTAGGACTAGGGAGTAACAATGAGCAGTTCTTC. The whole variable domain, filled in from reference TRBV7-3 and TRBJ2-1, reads GAGVSQTPSNKVTEKGKYVELRCDPISGHTALYWYRQSLGQGPEFLIYFQGTGAADDSGLPNDRFFAVRPEGSVSTLKIQRTERGDSAVYLCASSLGLGSNNEQFFGPGTRLTVL.

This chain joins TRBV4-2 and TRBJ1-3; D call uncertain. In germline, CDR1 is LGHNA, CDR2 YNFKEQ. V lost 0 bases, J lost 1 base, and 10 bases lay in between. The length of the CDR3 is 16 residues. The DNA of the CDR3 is TGTGCCAGCAGCCAAGATCAGGACGAGTCTGGAAACACCATATATTTT. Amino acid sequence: CASSQDQDESGNTIYF.

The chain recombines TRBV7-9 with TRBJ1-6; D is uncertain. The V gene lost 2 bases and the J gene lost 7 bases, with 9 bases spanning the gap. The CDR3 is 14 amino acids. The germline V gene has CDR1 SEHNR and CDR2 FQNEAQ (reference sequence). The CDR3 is CASSLIPKNSPLHF. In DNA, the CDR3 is TGTGCCAGCAGCTTAATTCCGAAAAATTCACCCCTCCACTTT. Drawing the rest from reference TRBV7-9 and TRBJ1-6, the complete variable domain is DTGVSQNPRHKITKRGQNVTFRCDPISEHNRLYWYRQTLGQGPEFLTYFQNEAQLEKSRLLSDRFSAERPKGSFSTLEIQRTEQGDSAMYLCASSLIPKNSPLHFGNGTRLTVT.

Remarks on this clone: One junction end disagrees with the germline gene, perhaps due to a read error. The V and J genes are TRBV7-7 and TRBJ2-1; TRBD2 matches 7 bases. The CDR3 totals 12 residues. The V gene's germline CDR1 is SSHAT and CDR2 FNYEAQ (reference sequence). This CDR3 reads CASSGLGNEQFF. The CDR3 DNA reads TGTGCTAGCAGCGGACTAGGGAATGAGCAGTTCTTC.

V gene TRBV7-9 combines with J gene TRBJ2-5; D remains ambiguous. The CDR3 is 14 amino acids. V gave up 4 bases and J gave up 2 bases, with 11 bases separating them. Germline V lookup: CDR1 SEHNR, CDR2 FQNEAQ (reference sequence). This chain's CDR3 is CASSSRTDQETQYF. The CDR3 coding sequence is TGTGCCAGCAGCTCCCGGACGGATCAAGAGACCCAGTACTTC.

This chain's CDR3 is CASMTIPGRNGEQYF. For the CDR3, the DNA is TGTGCCAGCATGACGATCCCCGGGAGGAACGGCGAGCAGTACTTC. The gene calls are TRBV6-5 and TRBJ2-7; 7 bases fit TRBD2. Germline V lookup: CDR1 MNHEY, CDR2 SVGAGI. V lost 7 bases and J lost 6; bases outside the gene matches: 15. This CDR3 is built from 15 residues.

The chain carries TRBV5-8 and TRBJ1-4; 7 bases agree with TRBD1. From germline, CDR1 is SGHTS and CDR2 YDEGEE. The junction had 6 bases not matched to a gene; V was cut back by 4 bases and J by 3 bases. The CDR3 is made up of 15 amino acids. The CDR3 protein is CASSAKGAANEKLFF. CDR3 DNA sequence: TGTGCCAGCAGCGCCAAGGGGGCAGCTAATGAAAAACTGTTTTTT.

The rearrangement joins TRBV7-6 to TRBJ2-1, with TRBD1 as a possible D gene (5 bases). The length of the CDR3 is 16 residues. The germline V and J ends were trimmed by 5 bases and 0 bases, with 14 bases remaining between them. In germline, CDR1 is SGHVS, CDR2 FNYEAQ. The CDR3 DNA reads TGTGCCAGCAGCCCCCAACAGGAACCCTCCTACAATGAGCAGTTCTTC. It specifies CASSPQQEPSYNEQFF.

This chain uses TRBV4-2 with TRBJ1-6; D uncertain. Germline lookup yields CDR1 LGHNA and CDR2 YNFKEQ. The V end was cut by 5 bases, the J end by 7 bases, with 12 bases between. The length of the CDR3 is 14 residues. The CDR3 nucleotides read TGTGCCAGCAGCAACGGGGTTCAGAATTCACCCCTCCACTTT. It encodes CASSNGVQNSPLHF.

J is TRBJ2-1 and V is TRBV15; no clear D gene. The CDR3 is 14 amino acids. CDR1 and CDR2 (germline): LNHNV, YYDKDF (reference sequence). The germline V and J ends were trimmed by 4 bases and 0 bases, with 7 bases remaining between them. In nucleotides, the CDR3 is TGTGCCACCAGCACCCTGAGCTCCTACAATGAGCAGTTCTTC. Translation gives CATSTLSSYNEQFF.

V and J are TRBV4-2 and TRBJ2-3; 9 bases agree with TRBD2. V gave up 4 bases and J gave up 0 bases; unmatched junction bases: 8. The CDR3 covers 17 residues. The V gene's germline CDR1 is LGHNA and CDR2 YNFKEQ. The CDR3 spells CASSLAGAPQSTDTQYF. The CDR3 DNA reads TGTGCCAGCAGCCTAGCGGGGGCCCCCCAAAGCACAGATACGCAGTATTTT.

CDR3 coding DNA: TGCGCCAGCAGCCCCAGGACGGGGCAAAGGTTCGAGCAGTACTTC. This gives the protein CASSPRTGQRFEQYF. The chain has TRBV4-1 and TRBJ2-7; the D call may be TRBD1 or TRBD2 (5 bases each). Trimming took 4 bases from V and 6 from J, leaving 19 bases between them. Germline V gene lookup returns CDR1 MGHRA and CDR2 YSYEKL. The CDR3 is 15 residues long.

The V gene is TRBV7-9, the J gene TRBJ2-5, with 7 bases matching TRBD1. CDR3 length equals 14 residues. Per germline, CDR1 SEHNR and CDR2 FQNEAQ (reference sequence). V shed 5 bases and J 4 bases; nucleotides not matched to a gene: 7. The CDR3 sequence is CASSGRDSRETQYF. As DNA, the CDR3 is TGTGCCAGCAGCGGACGGGACAGCAGAGAGACCCAGTACTTC.

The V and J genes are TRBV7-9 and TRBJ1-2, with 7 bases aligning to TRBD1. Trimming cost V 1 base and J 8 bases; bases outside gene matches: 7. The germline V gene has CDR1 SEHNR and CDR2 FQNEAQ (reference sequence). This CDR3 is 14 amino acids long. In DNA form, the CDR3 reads TGTGCCAGCAGCTTAGTTGGACAGGATCCAGGCTACACCTTC. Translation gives CASSLVGQDPGYTF.

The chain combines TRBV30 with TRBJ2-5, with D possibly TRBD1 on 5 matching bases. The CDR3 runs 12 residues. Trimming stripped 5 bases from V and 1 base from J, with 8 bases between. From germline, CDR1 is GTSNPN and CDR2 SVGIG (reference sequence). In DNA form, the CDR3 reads TGTGCCTGGGGACAACTCCAAGAGACCCAGTACTTC. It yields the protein CAWGQLQETQYF.

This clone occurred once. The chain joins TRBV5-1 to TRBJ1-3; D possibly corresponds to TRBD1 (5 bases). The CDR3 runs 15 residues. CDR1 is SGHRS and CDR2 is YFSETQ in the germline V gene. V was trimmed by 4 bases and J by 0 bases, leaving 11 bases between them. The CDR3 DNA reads TGCGCCAGCAGCCCAGGACATCTCTCTGGAAACACCATATATTTT. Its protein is CASSPGHLSGNTIYF.

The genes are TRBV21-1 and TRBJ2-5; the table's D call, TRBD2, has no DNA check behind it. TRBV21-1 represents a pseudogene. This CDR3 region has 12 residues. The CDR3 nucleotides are TGTGCCAGCAGAAAGCGGCCCCCTGGGCAGTACTTC. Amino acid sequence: CASRKRPPGQYF.

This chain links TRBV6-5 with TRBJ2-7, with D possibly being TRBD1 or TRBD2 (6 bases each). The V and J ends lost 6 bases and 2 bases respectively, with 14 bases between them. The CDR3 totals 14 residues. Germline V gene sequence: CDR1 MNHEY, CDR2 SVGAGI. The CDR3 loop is CASRRRDIAYEQYF. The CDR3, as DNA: TGTGCCAGCAGACGGCGGGACATAGCCTACGAGCAGTACTTC.

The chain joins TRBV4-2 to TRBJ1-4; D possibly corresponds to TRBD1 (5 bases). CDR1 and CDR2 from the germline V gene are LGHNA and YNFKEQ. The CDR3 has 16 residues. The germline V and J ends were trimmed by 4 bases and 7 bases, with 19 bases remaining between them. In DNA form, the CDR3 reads TGTGCCAGCAGCCTGGGGACCACCGTAGAAAGTGAAAAACTGTTTTTT. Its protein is CASSLGTTVESEKLFF.

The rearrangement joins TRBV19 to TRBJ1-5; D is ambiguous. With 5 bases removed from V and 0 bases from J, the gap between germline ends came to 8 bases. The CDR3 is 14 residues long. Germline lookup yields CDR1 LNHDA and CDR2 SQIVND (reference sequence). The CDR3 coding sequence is TGTGCCAGTAGTCTGGAGGGTAGCAATCAGCCCCAGCATTTT. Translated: CASSLEGSNQPQHF.

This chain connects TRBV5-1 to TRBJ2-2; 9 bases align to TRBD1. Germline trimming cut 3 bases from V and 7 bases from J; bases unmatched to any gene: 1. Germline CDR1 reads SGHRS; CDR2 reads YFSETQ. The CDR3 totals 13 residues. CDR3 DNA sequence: TGCGCCAGCAGCTGGACAGGGGTCGGGGAGCTGTTTTTT. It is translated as CASSWTGVGELFF.

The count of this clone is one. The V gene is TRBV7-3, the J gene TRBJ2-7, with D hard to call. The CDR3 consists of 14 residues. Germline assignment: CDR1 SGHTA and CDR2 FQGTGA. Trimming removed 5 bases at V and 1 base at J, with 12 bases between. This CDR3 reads CASSPGGSSYEQYF. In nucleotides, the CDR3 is TGTGCCAGCAGCCCCGGCGGTAGTTCCTACGAGCAGTACTTC.

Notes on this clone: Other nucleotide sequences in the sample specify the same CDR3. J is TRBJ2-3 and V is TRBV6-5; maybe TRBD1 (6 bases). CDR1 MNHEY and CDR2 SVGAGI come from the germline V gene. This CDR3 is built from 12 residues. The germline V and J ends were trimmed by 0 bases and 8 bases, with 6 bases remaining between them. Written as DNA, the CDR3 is TGTGCCAGCAGTTACTCAGGGGGTACGCAGTATTTT. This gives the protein CASSYSGGTQYF.